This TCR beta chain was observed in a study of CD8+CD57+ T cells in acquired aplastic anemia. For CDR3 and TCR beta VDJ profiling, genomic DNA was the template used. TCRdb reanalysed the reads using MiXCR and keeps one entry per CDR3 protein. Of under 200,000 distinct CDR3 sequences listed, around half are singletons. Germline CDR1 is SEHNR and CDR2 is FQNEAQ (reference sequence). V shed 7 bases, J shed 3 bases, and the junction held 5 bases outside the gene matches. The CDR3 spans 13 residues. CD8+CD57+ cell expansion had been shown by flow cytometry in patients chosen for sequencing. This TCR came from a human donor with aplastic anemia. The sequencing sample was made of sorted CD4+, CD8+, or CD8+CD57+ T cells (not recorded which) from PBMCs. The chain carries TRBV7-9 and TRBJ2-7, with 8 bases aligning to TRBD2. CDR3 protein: CASIWSGSYEQYF. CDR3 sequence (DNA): TGTGCCAGCATCTGGAGCGGGAGCTACGAGCAGTACTTC.